This TCR beta chain was captured in a study of T cells in women clearing cervical HPV infection. immunoSEQ multiplex PCR used an average of around 1,100 ng genomic DNA. The data were produced by immunoSEQ multiplex PCR, yet TCRdb's version contains in-frame clones alone and is incomplete. The repertoire table contains 25,000 to 35,000 clones. Sequencing was done on a sample of blood buffy coat. This TCR derives from a woman aged 18 to 69 with a cervical HPV16 infection that either progressed to CIN3+ or cleared (not recorded which).

CDR3: CSAIRFRGASNQPQHF. The part of the CDR3 DNA that was read is TGCAGTGCTATACGATTCAGGGGGGCGAGCAATCAGCCC. The chain carries TRBV20-1 and TRBJ1-5; 7 nucleotides match TRBD1. Sequencing ends 3 residues short of the CDR3 end; the germline J gene provides the rest. V gave up 4 bases and J gave up 1 base; unmatched junction bases: 10. Germline loops: CDR1 DFQATT, CDR2 SNEGSKA (reference sequence). CDR3 length: 16 residues.